This T cell receptor beta chain was captured in a study of neurological immune-mediated disorders. Trimming shortened V by 1 base and J by 1 base, and 13 bases separated the two germline ends. Germline CDR1 is MNHNS and CDR2 is SASEGT. This CDR3 is built from 17 residues. Every sequencing run generated in excess of 170 million TCR-beta sequences. These sequences covered 15-18 subjects. TCRdb redid the calling of the 5' RACE reads with MiXCR, one entry per CDR3 protein. The data show 74,000 or so distinct CDR3 sequences, approximately 10% seen once. For this clonotype: Its target is unknown.

Overall study findings and caveats: The greatest TCR clonal expansion appeared in HTLV-1-associated myelopathy and the smallest, falling below healthy controls, in multiple sclerosis.

In Maryland, USA, blood bank volunteers were the healthy controls. The starting material, 2 million PBMCs stored at -80 C, gave rise to the unsorted libraries. Sample: PBMCs. The gene calls are TRBV6-1 and TRBJ2-2, with D tentatively TRBD1 (6 bases). The receptor comes from a man aged 45-60 years in good health. The CDR3 coding sequence is TGTGCCAGCAGTGAAGTGTGGGGGCGAGAGAACACCGGGGAGCTGTTTTTT. Its protein product is CASSEVWGRENTGELFF.